Listed here are 24 T cell receptor beta chains from one sample, sequenced in a study of blood T cell repertoires in COVID-19. Sequencing was performed with immunoSEQ multiplex PCR; in TCRdb, only in-frame clones are kept and a portion is missing. This repertoire shows about 120,000 clones, 65% to 85% found once; its top ten account for over 3%. The material sequenced was PBMCs or T cells enriched from blood (not recorded which). The source is a woman younger than 45 who had recovered from COVID-19.

The chain carries TRBV14 and TRBJ2-1; 7 bases are shared with TRBD2. The germline gives CDR1 SGHDN, CDR2 FVKESK. CDR3 size: 16 residues. V lost 4 bases, J lost 9 bases, and 15 bases stayed unmatched. This chain's CDR3 is CASSRRWWEGPGEQFF. The DNA of the CDR3 is TGTGCCAGCAGCCGGCGGTGGTGGGAGGGCCCCGGTGAGCAGTTCTTC. Together with reference TRBV14 and TRBJ2-1, the CDR3 gives the full variable domain: EAGVTQFPSHSVIEKGQTVTLRCDPISGHDNLYWYRRVMGKEIKFLLHFVKESKQDESGMPNNRFLAERTGGTYSTLKVQPAELEDSGVYFCASSRRWWEGPGEQFFGPGTRLTVL.

This clone was counted once. The chain links TRBV30 to TRBJ1-4; the match to TRBD1 covers 9 bases. CDR3 size: 14 residues. The trim removed 4 bases at V and 8 bases at J, leaving 8 bases unmatched. CDR1 is GTSNPN, CDR2 SVGIG, per germline (reference sequence). This CDR3 is CAWKQGASLEKLFF. The CDR3 coding sequence is TGTGCCTGGAAACAGGGGGCGAGTTTGGAAAAACTGTTTTTT.

V is TRBV7-2 and J is TRBJ2-3; TRBD2 matches 7 bases. There are 14 residues in the CDR3. V was clipped by 3 bases and J by 5 bases; unmatched bases: 5. Germline V CDR1 and CDR2: SGHTA, FQGNSA. The CDR3 loop reads CASSFGGREDTQYF. DNA for the CDR3: TGTGCCAGCAGCTTTGGGGGGAGGGAAGATACGCAGTATTTT. The variable domain in full, with the rest retrieved from reference TRBV7-2 and TRBJ2-3, is GAGVSQSPSNKVTEKGKDVELRCDPISGHTALYWYRQSLGQGLEFLIYFQGNSAPDKSGLPSDRFSAERTGGSVSTLTIQRTQQEDSAVYLCASSFGGREDTQYFGPGTRLTVL.

The rearrangement links TRBV27 to TRBJ2-1; 11 nucleotides line up with TRBD2. This CDR3 has 16 amino acids. J gave up 8 bases and V 5 bases, and 11 bases lay outside the gene matches. Per germline, CDR1 MNHEY and CDR2 SMNVEV (reference sequence). The CDR3 protein is CASSPGVAGGPDEQFF. In DNA form, the CDR3 reads TGTGCCAGCAGTCCAGGGGTAGCGGGAGGGCCTGATGAGCAGTTCTTC.

Concerning this clone: At the DNA level, this CDR3 is encoded by other sequences in the same sample as well. This rearrangement joins TRBV5-1 to TRBJ1-1; TRBD1 aligns across 8 bases. Germline V gene data show CDR1 as SGHRS and CDR2 as YFSETQ. The CDR3 runs 14 residues. The trim removed 2 bases at V and 1 base at J, leaving 1 base unmatched. The CDR3 sequence: CASSLDRGNTEAFF. Written as DNA, the CDR3 is TGCGCCAGCAGCTTAGACAGGGGGAACACTGAAGCTTTCTTT. Full variable domain (remainder filled in from reference TRBV5-1 and TRBJ1-1): KAGVTQTPRYLIKTRGQQVTLSCSPISGHRSVSWYQQTPGQGLQFLFEYFSETQRNKGNFPGRFSGRQFSNSRSEMNVSTLELGDSALYLCASSLDRGNTEAFFGQGTRLTVV.

The V call is TRBV28, the J call TRBJ1-2; maybe TRBD1 (5 bases). In germline, CDR1 is MDHEN, CDR2 SYDVKM. V was trimmed by 3 bases and J by 3 bases, leaving 8 bases between them. The CDR3 loop spans 13 amino acids. The CDR3 is CASSFGADYGYTF. DNA for the CDR3: TGTGCCAGCAGTTTTGGGGCGGACTATGGCTACACCTTC.

CDR3 amino acids: CASSLGQGFYEQYF. Written as DNA, the CDR3 is TGTGCCAGCAGTCTCGGACAGGGGTTCTACGAGCAGTACTTC. The gene calls are TRBV27 and TRBJ2-7; TRBD1 agrees at 9 bases. Germline trimming cut 5 bases from V and 3 bases from J; bases unmatched to any gene: 5. There are 14 residues in the CDR3. Germline values: CDR1 MNHEY, CDR2 SMNVEV (reference sequence).

This chain links TRBV18 with TRBJ2-7; TRBD2 aligns across 10 bases. CDR3 length: 18 amino acids. V shed 2 bases and J 2 bases; nucleotides not matched to a gene: 12. The germline gives CDR1 KGHSH, CDR2 LQKENI. CDR3 DNA: TGTGCCAGCTCACCAAGAGCGAGCGGGAGGGCGGACCCCTACGAGCAGTACTTC. Protein product: CASSPRASGRADPYEQYF.

This rearrangement joins TRBV7-9 to TRBJ2-5; 11 nucleotides align to TRBD1. Germline CDR1 and CDR2: SEHNR and FQNEAQ (reference sequence). Trimming took 5 bases from V and 6 from J; bases not matched to a gene: 8. The CDR3 has 15 residues. The CDR3 region has the DNA TGTGCCAGCAGCCCAGGGACAGGGGGAAAGAAGACCCAGTACTTC. Translated, it gives CASSPGTGGKKTQYF.

The rearrangement uses TRBV9 and TRBJ2-2; perhaps TRBD2 as D (5 bases). This CDR3 has 16 amino acids. The germline V and J ends were trimmed by 3 bases and 1 base, with 13 bases remaining between them. Germline CDR1 SGDLS, CDR2 YYNGEE. The CDR3 DNA follows: TGTGCCAGCAGCGCTAGCCTCTGGGGGAACACCGGGGAGCTGTTTTTT. It codes for CASSASLWGNTGELFF.

V is TRBV11-2 and J is TRBJ2-7; the D is unclear. The CDR3 sequence is 13 residues long. Germline V gene sequence: CDR1 SGHAT, CDR2 FQNNGV. The V gene lost 0 bases and the J gene lost 2 bases, with 5 bases spanning the gap. CDR3 coding DNA: TGTGCCAGCAGCTTAGAACAGACCTACGAGCAGTACTTC. This translates into CASSLEQTYEQYF.

The J gene is TRBJ2-7, the V gene TRBV7-9; 13 nucleotides line up with TRBD2. Losses at the gene ends were 3 bases for V and 4 bases for J; bases not matched to a gene: 12. This CDR3 comprises 18 residues. Germline CDR1 SEHNR, CDR2 FQNEAQ (reference sequence). The CDR3 DNA follows: TGTGCCAGCAGCTTGGATGTTCGTCAGACTAGCGGGAGGTACGAGCAGTACTTC. Translated: CASSLDVRQTSGRYEQYF.

This chain joins TRBV4-2 and TRBJ2-1; D is possibly TRBD2 (5 bases). This CDR3 has 15 amino acids. Germline lookup yields CDR1 LGHNA and CDR2 YNFKEQ. V lost 5 bases, J lost 4 bases, and 15 bases lay in between. CDR3 nucleotide sequence: TGTGCCAGCAGCAACCCCAGCGGAGATTACAATGAGCAGTTCTTC. Encoded protein: CASSNPSGDYNEQFF.

The chain combines TRBV14 with TRBJ2-1, with a weak D call TRBD2 (5 bases). The germline V gene encodes CDR1 SGHDN and CDR2 FVKESK. The CDR3 covers 13 residues. V was pared by 1 base and J by 9 bases, with 10 bases between. DNA of the CDR3: TGTGCCAGCAGCCAAGGGTTTGCGGGTGAGCAGTTCTTC. Translating gives CASSQGFAGEQFF.

This clone was seen only once. The chain uses TRBV25-1 and TRBJ1-6; 7 nucleotides match TRBD1. The CDR3 contains 15 residues. Per the germline V gene, CDR1 is MGHDK and CDR2 is SYGVNS. V was clipped by 6 bases and J by 9 bases; unmatched bases: 11. The CDR3 region is CASSWARQGGSPLHF. Written as DNA, the CDR3 is TGTGCCAGCAGCTGGGCCCGACAGGGAGGTTCACCCCTCCACTTT.

J is TRBJ1-6 and V is TRBV15; the D is unclear. The ends were cut back, 5 bases at V and 5 bases at J, with 13 bases in the middle. The CDR3 contains 15 residues. Germline CDR1 reads LNHNV; CDR2 reads YYDKDF (reference sequence). The CDR3 reads CATSPGIPDNSPLHF. CDR3 in DNA: TGTGCCACCAGCCCCGGGATTCCCGATAATTCACCCCTCCACTTT.

A few counts support this clone. V and J are TRBV7-9 and TRBJ1-4, with 7 nucleotides matching TRBD1. Unmatched junction bases numbered 7, after V lost 6 bases and J lost 3 bases. The V gene's germline CDR1 is SEHNR and CDR2 FQNEAQ (reference sequence). This CDR3 region has 15 residues. CDR3 DNA: TGTGCCAGCAGGCCTAAGGGACAGTCTAATGAAAAACTGTTTTTT. This encodes CASRPKGQSNEKLFF. Looking up the rest from reference TRBV7-9 and TRBJ1-4 gives the full variable domain: DTGVSQNPRHKITKRGQNVTFRCDPISEHNRLYWYRQTLGQGPEFLTYFQNEAQLEKSRLLSDRFSAERPKGSFSTLEIQRTEQGDSAMYLCASRPKGQSNEKLFFGSGTQLSVL.

V and J are TRBV7-6 and TRBJ2-2; 9 bases are a match to TRBD2. V lost 8 bases to trimming and J lost 0 bases; unmatched junction nucleotides: 4. Germline CDR1 and CDR2: SGHVS and FNYEAQ. The CDR3 contains 15 residues. The CDR3 reads CASWGLASNTGELFF. The CDR3 DNA follows: TGTGCCAGCTGGGGACTAGCCTCGAACACCGGGGAGCTGTTTTTT.

The rearrangement links TRBV3-1 (or the pseudogene TRBV3-2) to TRBJ2-5, with unresolved D. The V gene lost 4 bases and the J gene lost 3 bases, with 12 bases spanning the gap. CDR3 length: 14 amino acids. Germline V CDR1 and CDR2: LGHDT, YNNKEL (reference sequence). In DNA, the CDR3 is TGTGCCAGCAGCCCCTTGCTGGGCGAAGAGACCCAGTACTTC. Amino acids: CASSPLLGEETQYF.

The gene calls are TRBV27 and TRBJ1-4; D is uncertain. There are 13 residues in the CDR3. Germline assignment: CDR1 MNHEY and CDR2 SMNVEV (reference sequence). Trimming removed 6 bases at V and 2 bases at J, with 7 bases between. For the CDR3, the DNA is TGTGCCAGCAGGGAGAGGACTAATGAAAAACTGTTTTTT. Its protein product is CASRERTNEKLFF.

The chain combines TRBV30 with TRBJ1-2, with D maybe TRBD1 (5 bases). V was trimmed by 3 bases and J by 9 bases, leaving 11 bases between them. Germline V lookup: CDR1 GTSNPN, CDR2 SVGIG (reference sequence). CDR3 length: 11 amino acids. The CDR3 loop reads CAWSGGIRYTF. The DNA of the CDR3 is TGTGCCTGGAGCGGGGGGATTCGCTACACCTTC.

The V call is TRBV4-1, the J call TRBJ1-6, with D tentatively TRBD1 (6 bases). In germline, CDR1 is MGHRA, CDR2 YSYEKL. Trimming shortened V by 1 base and J by 14 bases, and 21 bases separated the two germline ends. The CDR3 contains 16 residues. CDR3 amino acids: CASSQVPGEWILTLHF. The CDR3 nucleotides read TGCGCCAGCAGCCAAGTTCCAGGGGAGTGGATTTTGACCCTCCACTTT.

V gene TRBV30 combines with J gene TRBJ2-2; a weak D match, TRBD2 (6 bases). From germline, CDR1 is GTSNPN and CDR2 SVGIG (reference sequence). V lost 3 bases and J 1 base, leaving 12 bases between the germline ends. This CDR3 comprises 15 residues. The CDR3 reads CAWSGGRKNTGELFF. Written as DNA, the CDR3 is TGTGCCTGGAGCGGAGGGCGGAAGAACACCGGGGAGCTGTTTTTT.

This clone was found a few times. The J gene is TRBJ2-2, the V gene TRBV7-6; TRBD1 aligns across 8 bases. Germline lookup yields CDR1 SGHVS and CDR2 FNYEAQ. CDR3 size: 15 residues. Trimming removed 6 bases from V and 7 bases from J; junction bases left unmatched: 10. Here the CDR3 reads CASSPYDRGGGELFF. CDR3 DNA sequence: TGTGCCAGCAGTCCCTACGACAGGGGCGGCGGGGAGCTGTTTTTT.